The 14 T cell receptor beta chains given below trace back to one sample, sequenced in a study of human T cells and chemical hapten exposure. Time point given: patch test 1, 2 weeks after DPC sensitization. As for treatment: therapeutic diphenylcyclopropenone sensitization with weekly scalp DPC. TCRdb reprocessed the RACE reads with MiXCR, giving one entry per CDR3 protein. The sample lists roughly 120,000 distinct CDR3 sequences; roughly an eighth were seen once. The sample was whole blood, taken in connection with sensitization to the hapten diphenylcyclopropenone (DPC). All receptors derive from a woman aged 45-59 years with alopecia areata. Some clones in this sample may be carry-over from other donors' samples.

This clonotype was found many times. The chain has TRBV18 and TRBJ1-5; maybe TRBD1 (6 bases). V dropped 4 bases and J dropped 7 bases, with 17 bases sitting between them. Germline-derived CDR1 and CDR2 are KGHSH and LQKENI. CDR3 length: 15 amino acids. CDR3 sequence: CASSQKGTIPQPQHF. The DNA for the CDR3 is TGTGCCAGCTCACAAAAAGGGACAATTCCCCAGCCCCAGCATTTT.

The rearrangement links TRBV15 to TRBJ1-5, with TRBD1 matching over 7 bases. This CDR3 is built from 16 residues. CDR1 and CDR2 from the germline V gene are LNHNV and YYDKDF (reference sequence). After removal of 3 bases from V and 10 bases from J, the junction contained 15 bases not matched to a gene. The CDR3 protein is CATSSGGTVGDRPQHF. CDR3 sequence (DNA): TGTGCCACCAGCAGCGGAGGGACAGTCGGGGATCGACCCCAGCATTTT.

Many counts were recorded for this clonotype. This chain connects TRBV19 to TRBJ2-3; a weak D match, TRBD2 (5 bases). Germline-derived CDR1 and CDR2 are LNHDA and SQIVND (reference sequence). Trimming shortened V by 9 bases and J by 0 bases, and 19 bases separated the two germline ends. This CDR3 contains 16 residues. Here the CDR3 reads CASQKVARSSTDTQYF. The CDR3 nucleotides are TGTGCCAGCCAGAAAGTAGCGCGATCTAGCACAGATACGCAGTATTTT.

As for this clonotype: Lacking the conserved final phenylalanine or tryptophan, this CDR3 likely reflects a read error. The gene calls are TRBV4-2 and TRBJ1-1; D gene ambiguous. CDR1 and CDR2 (germline): LGHNA, YNFKEQ. The length of the CDR3 is 11 residues. Trimming removed 0 bases from V and 7 bases from J, with 3 bases in between. CDR3 DNA sequence: TGTGCCAGCAGCCAAGACGGTGAAGCTTTCCTT. As protein: CASSQDGEAFL.

The chain has TRBV7-9 and TRBJ2-5; D gene unclear. V was trimmed by 7 bases and J by 4 bases, leaving 7 bases between them. The CDR3 sequence is 11 residues long. CDR1 and CDR2 from the germline V gene are SEHNR and FQNEAQ (reference sequence). The CDR3 DNA reads TGTGCCAGCACCAGAGCAGAGACCCAGTACTTC. It codes for CASTRAETQYF.

The table lists this clonotype with many counts. The V gene is TRBV20-1, the J gene TRBJ1-1; maybe TRBD1 (5 bases). The CDR3 has 13 amino acids. Germline CDR1 reads DFQATT; CDR2 reads SNEGSKA (reference sequence). Trimming shortened V by 6 bases and J by 0 bases, and 11 bases separated the two germline ends. CDR3 DNA: TGCAGTGCGCCTAACAGGATGAACACTGAAGCTTTCTTT. Translated, it gives CSAPNRMNTEAFF.

The sample holds many counts of this clonotype. The chain links TRBV7-8 to TRBJ2-3; D unresolved. The CDR3 covers 13 residues. The germline gives CDR1 SGHVS, CDR2 FQNEAQ. The ends were cut back, 0 bases at V and 9 bases at J, with 10 bases in the middle. The CDR3 spells CASSLAELKTQYF. CDR3 nucleotides: TGTGCCAGCAGCTTAGCGGAGTTGAAGACGCAGTATTTT.

The chain couples TRBV7-2 to TRBJ2-2, with D unclear. Germline CDR1 SGHTA, CDR2 FQGNSA. This CDR3 spans 15 amino acids. Trimming pared 1 base from V and 6 bases from J, leaving 12 bases between. CDR3 protein: CASSLVPFSPGELFF. CDR3 in DNA: TGTGCCAGCAGCTTAGTCCCCTTCTCCCCCGGGGAGCTGTTTTTT.

This clonotype was detected many times. The chain carries TRBV6-2 or TRBV6-3 and TRBJ2-1, with 11 positions matching TRBD2. Germline-derived CDR1 and CDR2 are MNHEY and SVGEGT. CDR3 size: 19 residues. The junction had 8 bases not matched to a gene; V was cut back by 1 base and J by 0 bases. CDR3 DNA sequence: TGTGCCAGCAGTTACTGGGCACTAGCGGGGGTTCGCTCCTACAATGAGCAGTTCTTC. Protein product: CASSYWALAGVRSYNEQFF.

The rearrangement links TRBV29-1 to TRBJ1-1; the D is unclear. CDR3 length: 12 residues. Trimming stripped 1 base from V and 4 bases from J, with 7 bases between. Germline CDR1 is SQVTM and CDR2 is ANQGSEA. The CDR3 DNA is TGCAGCGTTGAAGGCAGGAGCACTGAAGCTTTCTTT. It yields the protein CSVEGRSTEAFF.

This clonotype was counted only a few times. V usage is TRBV6-5 and J usage is TRBJ2-3, with D unresolved. The length of the CDR3 is 14 residues. Germline V gene lookup returns CDR1 MNHEY and CDR2 SVGAGI. Trimming took 0 bases from V and 6 from J, leaving 10 bases between them. CDR3 sequence reads: CASSYSSHPDTQYF. Written as DNA, the CDR3 is TGTGCCAGCAGTTACTCGTCACATCCGGATACGCAGTATTTT.

This clonotype was observed at least ten times. The gene calls are TRBV10-2 and TRBJ2-2, with 11 bases matching TRBD2. J was trimmed by 4 bases and V by 7 bases; bases with no gene match: 5. From germline, CDR1 is WSHSY and CDR2 SAAADI. The CDR3 is 15 amino acids. The CDR3 spells CASKGLADLTGELFF. The CDR3 DNA reads as TGCGCCAGCAAGGGACTAGCGGACCTCACCGGGGAGCTGTTTTTT.

The V and J genes are TRBV29-1 and TRBJ1-5, with TRBD1 as a possible D gene (5 bases). V dropped 4 bases and J dropped 2 bases, with 9 bases sitting between them. CDR3 size: 13 residues. CDR1 is SQVTM and CDR2 is ANQGSEA in the germline V gene. This CDR3 is CSVVWGGNQPQHF. The CDR3 DNA is TGCAGCGTTGTATGGGGGGGCAATCAGCCCCAGCATTTT.

This clonotype was recorded a few times. The rearrangement joins TRBV2 to TRBJ1-1, with D possibly being TRBD1 (5 bases). V lost 5 bases and J 2 bases, leaving 12 bases between the germline ends. Germline lookup yields CDR1 SNHLY and CDR2 FYNNEI. The CDR3 length is 14 residues. CDR3 in amino acids: CASSRDGPNTEAFF. The CDR3 DNA sequence: TGTGCCAGCAGTAGGGACGGGCCAAACACTGAAGCTTTCTTT.